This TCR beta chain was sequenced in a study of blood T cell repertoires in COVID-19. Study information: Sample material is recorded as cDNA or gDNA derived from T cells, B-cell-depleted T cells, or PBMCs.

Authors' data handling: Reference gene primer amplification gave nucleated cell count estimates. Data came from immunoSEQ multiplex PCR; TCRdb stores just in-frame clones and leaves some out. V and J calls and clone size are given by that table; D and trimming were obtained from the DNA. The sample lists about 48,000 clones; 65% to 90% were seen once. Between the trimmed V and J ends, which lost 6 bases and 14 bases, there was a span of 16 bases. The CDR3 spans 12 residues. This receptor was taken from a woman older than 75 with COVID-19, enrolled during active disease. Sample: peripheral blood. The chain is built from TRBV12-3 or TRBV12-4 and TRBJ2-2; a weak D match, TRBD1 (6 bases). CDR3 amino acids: CASRPNGQILFF. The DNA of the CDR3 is TGTGCCAGCAGACCAAACGGACAGATCCTGTTTTTT.